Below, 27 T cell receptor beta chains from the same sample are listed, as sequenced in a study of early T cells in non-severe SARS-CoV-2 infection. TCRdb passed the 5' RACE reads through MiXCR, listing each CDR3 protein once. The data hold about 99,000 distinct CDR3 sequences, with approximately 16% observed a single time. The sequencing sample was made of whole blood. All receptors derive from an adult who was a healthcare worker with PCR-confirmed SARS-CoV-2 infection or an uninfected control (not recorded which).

This chain's CDR3 is CASSYRPGTSGTSYEQYF. In DNA, the CDR3 is TGTGCCAGCAGTTACCGTCCCGGGACTAGCGGGACCTCCTACGAGCAGTACTTC. The genes are TRBV6-6 and TRBJ2-7; TRBD2 aligns across 13 bases. This CDR3 has 18 amino acids. With V trimmed by 2 bases and J by 0 bases, 7 bases remained unmatched. Germline lookup yields CDR1 MNHNY and CDR2 SVGAGI (reference sequence).

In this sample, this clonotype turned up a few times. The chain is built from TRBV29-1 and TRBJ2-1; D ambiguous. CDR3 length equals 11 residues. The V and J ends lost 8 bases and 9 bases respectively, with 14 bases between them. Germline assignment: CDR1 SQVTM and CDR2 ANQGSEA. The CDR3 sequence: CSFALFSEQFF. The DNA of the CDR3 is TGCAGCTTTGCTTTGTTCAGTGAGCAGTTCTTC.

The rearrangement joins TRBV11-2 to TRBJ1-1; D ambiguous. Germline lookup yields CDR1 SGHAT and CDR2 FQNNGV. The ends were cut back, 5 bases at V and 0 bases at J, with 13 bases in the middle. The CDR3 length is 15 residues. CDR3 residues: CASSPLFSMNTEAFF. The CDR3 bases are TGTGCCAGCAGCCCCCTCTTTTCCATGAACACTGAAGCTTTCTTT. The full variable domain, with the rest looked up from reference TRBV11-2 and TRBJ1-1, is EAGVAQSPRYKIIEKRQSVAFWCNPISGHATLYWYQQILGQGPKLLIQFQNNGVVDDSQLPKDRFSAERLKGVDSTLKIQPAKLEDSAVYLCASSPLFSMNTEAFFGQGTRLTVV.

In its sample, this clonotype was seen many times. The CDR3 nucleotides read TGTGCCAGCAGCTTGTTAGCGGGAGGGTGGCAAGAGACCCAGTACTTC. Protein product: CASSLLAGGWQETQYF. The chain is built from TRBV7-2 and TRBJ2-5; 11 positions match TRBD2. CDR1 is SGHTA, CDR2 FQGNSA, per germline. J was trimmed by 2 bases and V by 3 bases; bases with no gene match: 5. The CDR3 contains 16 residues.

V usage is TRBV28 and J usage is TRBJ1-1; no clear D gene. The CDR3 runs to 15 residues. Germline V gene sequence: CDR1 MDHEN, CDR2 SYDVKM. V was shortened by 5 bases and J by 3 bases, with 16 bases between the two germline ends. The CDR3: CASSLDVAWDTEAFF. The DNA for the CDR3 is TGTGCCAGCAGTCTCGACGTGGCCTGGGACACTGAAGCTTTCTTT. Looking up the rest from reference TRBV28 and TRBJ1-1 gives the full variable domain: DVKVTQSSRYLVKRTGEKVFLECVQDMDHENMFWYRQDPGLGLRLIYFSYDVKMKEKGDIPEGYSVSREKKERFSLILESASTNQTSMYLCASSLDVAWDTEAFFGQGTRLTVV.

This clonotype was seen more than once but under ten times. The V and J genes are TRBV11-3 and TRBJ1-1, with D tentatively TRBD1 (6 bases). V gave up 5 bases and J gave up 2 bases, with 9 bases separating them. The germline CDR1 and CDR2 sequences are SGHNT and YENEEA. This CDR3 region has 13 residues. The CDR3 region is CASSIQGNTEAFF. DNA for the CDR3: TGTGCCAGCAGCATACAGGGAAACACTGAAGCTTTCTTT.

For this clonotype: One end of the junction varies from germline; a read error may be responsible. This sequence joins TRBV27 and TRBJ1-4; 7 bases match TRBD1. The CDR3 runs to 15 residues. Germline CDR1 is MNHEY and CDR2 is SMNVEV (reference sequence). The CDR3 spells CTSGRTGTANEKLFF. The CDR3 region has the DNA TGTACCAGCGGCAGAACCGGGACAGCTAATGAAAAACTGTTTTTT.

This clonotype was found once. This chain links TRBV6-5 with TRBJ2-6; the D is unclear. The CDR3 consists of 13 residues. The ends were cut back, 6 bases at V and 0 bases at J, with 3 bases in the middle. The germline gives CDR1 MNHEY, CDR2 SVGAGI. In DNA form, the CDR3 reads TGTGCCAGCAGGGTCTCTGGGGCCAACGTCCTGACTTTC. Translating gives CASRVSGANVLTF.

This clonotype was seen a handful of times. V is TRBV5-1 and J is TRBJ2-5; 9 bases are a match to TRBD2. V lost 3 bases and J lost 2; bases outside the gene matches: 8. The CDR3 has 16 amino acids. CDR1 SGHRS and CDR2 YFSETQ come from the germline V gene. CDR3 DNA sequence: TGCGCCAGCAGCTCGGGGGCTAGCGGGGTTCAAGAGACCCAGTACTTC. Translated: CASSSGASGVQETQYF.

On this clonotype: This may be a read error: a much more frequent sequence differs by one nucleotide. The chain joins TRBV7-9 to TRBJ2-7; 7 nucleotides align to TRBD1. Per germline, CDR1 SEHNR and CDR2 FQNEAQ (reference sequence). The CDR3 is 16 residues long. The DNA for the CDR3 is TGTGTCAGCAGCTTTCTCACCGGGACAGTCTCTTACGAGCAGTACTTC. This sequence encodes CVSSFLTGTVSYEQYF.

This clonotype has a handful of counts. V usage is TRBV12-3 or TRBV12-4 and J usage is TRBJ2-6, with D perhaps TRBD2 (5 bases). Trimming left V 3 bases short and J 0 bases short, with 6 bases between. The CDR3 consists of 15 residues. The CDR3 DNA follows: TGTGCCAGCAGTTTCGCGGGCTCTGGGGCCAACGTCCTGACTTTC. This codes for CASSFAGSGANVLTF.

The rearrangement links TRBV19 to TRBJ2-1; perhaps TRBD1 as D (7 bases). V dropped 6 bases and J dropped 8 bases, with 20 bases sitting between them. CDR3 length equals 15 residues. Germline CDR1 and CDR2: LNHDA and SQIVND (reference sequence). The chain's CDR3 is CASSLGGGGLDEQFF. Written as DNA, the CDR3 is TGTGCCAGTAGCCTAGGTGGAGGGGGCCTCGATGAGCAGTTCTTC.

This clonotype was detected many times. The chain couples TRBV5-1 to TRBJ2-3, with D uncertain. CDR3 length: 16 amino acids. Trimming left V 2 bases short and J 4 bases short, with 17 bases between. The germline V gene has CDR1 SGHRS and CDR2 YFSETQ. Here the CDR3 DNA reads TGCGCCAGCAGCTTACCGAGGACCGACGTCGCAGATACGCAGTATTTT. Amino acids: CASSLPRTDVADTQYF.

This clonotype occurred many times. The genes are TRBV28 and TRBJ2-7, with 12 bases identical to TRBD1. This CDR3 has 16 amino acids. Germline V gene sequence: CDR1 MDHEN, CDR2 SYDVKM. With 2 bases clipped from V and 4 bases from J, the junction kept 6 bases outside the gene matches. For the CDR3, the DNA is TGTGCCAGCAGTTTAAGTCCGGGACAGGGGGCTTACGAGCAGTACTTC. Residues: CASSLSPGQGAYEQYF.

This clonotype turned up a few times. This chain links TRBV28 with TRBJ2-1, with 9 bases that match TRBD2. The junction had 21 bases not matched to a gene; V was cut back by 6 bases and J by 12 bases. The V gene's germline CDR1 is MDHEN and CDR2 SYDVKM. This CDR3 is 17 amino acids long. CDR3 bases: TGTGCCAGCAGCCAAACAACCAGCGGGAGGACAGCTATTCTGCAGTTCTTC. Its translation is CASSQTTSGRTAILQFF.

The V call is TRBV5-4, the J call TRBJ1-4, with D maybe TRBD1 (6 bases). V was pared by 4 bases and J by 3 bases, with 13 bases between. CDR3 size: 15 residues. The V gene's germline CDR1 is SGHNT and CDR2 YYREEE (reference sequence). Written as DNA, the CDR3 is TGTGCCAGCAGCCCGCCGGGGGCCTCTAATGAAAAACTGTTTTTT. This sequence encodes CASSPPGASNEKLFF.

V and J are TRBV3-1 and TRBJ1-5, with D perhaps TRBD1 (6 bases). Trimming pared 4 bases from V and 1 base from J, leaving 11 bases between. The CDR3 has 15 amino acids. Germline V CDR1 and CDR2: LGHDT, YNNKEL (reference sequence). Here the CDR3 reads CASSPKTGSNQPQHF. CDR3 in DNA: TGTGCCAGCAGCCCGAAGACAGGAAGCAATCAGCCCCAGCATTTT.

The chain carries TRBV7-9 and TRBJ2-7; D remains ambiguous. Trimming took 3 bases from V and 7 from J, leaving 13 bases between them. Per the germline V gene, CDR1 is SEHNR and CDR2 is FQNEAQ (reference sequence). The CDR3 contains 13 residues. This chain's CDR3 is CASSLPPMGEQYF. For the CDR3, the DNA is TGTGCCAGCAGCTTGCCGCCAATGGGAGAGCAGTACTTC.

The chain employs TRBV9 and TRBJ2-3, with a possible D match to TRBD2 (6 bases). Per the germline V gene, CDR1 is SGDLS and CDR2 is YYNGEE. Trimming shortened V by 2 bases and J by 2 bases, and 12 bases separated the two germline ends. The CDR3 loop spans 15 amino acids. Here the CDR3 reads CASSVGGLFTDTQYF. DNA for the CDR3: TGTGCCAGCAGCGTGGGGGGACTCTTCACAGATACGCAGTATTTT.

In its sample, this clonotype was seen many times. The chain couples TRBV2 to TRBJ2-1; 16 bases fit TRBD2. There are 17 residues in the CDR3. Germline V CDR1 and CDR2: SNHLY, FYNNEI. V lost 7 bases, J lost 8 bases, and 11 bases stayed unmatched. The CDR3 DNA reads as TGTGCCAGCACCGCACCGGGACTAGCGGGGGGGCCGGATGAGCAGTTCTTC. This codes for CASTAPGLAGGPDEQFF. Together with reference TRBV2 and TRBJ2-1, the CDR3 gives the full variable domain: EPEVTQTPSHQVTQMGQEVILRCVPISNHLYFYWYRQILGQKVEFLVSFYNNEISEKSEIFDDQFSVERPDGSNFTLKIRSTKLEDSAMYFCASTAPGLAGGPDEQFFGPGTRLTVL.

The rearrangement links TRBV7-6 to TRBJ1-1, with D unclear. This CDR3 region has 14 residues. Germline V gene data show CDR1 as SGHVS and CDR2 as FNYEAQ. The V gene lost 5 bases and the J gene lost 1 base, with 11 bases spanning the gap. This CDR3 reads CASSHMTGNTEAFF. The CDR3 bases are TGTGCCAGCAGCCATATGACGGGGAACACTGAAGCTTTCTTT.

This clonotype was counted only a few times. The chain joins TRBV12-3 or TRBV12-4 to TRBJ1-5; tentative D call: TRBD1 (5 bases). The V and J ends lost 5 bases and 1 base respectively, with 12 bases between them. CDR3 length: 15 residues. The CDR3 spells CASSAGLGSNQPQHF. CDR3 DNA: TGTGCCAGCAGTGCGGGACTTGGGAGCAATCAGCCCCAGCATTTT.

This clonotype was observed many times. This CDR3 is CSAAGPWDTQYF. The CDR3 nucleotides read TGCAGTGCAGCAGGACCCTGGGATACGCAGTATTTT. The chain employs TRBV20-1 and TRBJ2-3; D is ambiguous. Trimming removed 6 bases at V and 6 bases at J, with 13 bases between. This CDR3 is 12 amino acids long. In germline, CDR1 is DFQATT, CDR2 SNEGSKA (reference sequence).

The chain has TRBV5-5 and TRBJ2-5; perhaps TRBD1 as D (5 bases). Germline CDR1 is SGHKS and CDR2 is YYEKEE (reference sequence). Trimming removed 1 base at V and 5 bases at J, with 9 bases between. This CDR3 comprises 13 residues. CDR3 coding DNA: TGTGCCAGCAGCTTGAGAAGGGGCGAGACCCAGTACTTC. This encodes CASSLRRGETQYF.

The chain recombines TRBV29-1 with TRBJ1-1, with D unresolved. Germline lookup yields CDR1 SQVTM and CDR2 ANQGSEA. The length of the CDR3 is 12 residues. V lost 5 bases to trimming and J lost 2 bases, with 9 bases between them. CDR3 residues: CSVYKPNTEAFF. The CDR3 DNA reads TGCAGCGTTTATAAGCCCAACACTGAAGCTTTCTTT.

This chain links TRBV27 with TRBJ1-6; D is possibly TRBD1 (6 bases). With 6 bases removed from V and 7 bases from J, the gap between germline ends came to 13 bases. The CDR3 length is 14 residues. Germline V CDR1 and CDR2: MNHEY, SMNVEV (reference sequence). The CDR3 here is CASSATGYNSPLHF. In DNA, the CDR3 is TGTGCCAGCAGCGCAACAGGGTACAATTCACCCCTCCACTTT.

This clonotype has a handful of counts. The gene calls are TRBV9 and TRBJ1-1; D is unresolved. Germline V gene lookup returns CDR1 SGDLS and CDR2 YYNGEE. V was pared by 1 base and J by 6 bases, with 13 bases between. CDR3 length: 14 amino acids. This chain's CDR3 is CASSVNHMGAEAFF. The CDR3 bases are TGTGCCAGCAGCGTAAATCATATGGGCGCTGAAGCTTTCTTT.